Sequencing of this TCR beta chain was carried out in a study of shared clonotypes between healthy human individuals. Germline assignment: CDR1 ENHRY and CDR2 SYGVKD. CDR3 length: 11 amino acids. Trimming removed 4 bases from V and 7 bases from J, with 5 bases in between. This clone has ten or more counts. The table came from immunoSEQ multiplex PCR; TCRdb's copy has only in-frame clones and leaves some out. The sample lists under 750,000 clones, around 70% seen once, with roughly 1.8% in the top ten. The receptor was isolated from a woman in her 30s in good health. The V call is TRBV10-3, the J call TRBJ2-1; D is unresolved. Specimen: memory CD4+ T cells sorted from blood. The subset was: CD45RA-negative fraction. The CDR3 DNA is TGTGCCATCAGTGTTCAGAATGAGCAGTTCTTC. Residues: CAISVQNEQFF.